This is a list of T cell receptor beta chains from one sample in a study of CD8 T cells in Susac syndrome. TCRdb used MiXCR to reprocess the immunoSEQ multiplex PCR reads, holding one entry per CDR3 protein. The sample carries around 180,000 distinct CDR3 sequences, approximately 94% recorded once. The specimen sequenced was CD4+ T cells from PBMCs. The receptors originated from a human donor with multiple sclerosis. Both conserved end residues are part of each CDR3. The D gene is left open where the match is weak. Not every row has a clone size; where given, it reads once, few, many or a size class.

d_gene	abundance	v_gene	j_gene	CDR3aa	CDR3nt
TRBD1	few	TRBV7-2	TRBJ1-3	CASSLGQGANTIYF	TGTGCCAGCAGCTTAGGTCAGGGGGCCAACACCATATATTTT
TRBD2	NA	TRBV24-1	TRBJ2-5	CATSDPLAGTVETQYF	TGTGCCACCAGTGATCCCTTAGCGGGAACAGTAGAGACCCAGTACTTC
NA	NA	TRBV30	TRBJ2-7	CAWIRGYEQYF	TGTGCCTGGATTAGGGGTTACGAGCAGTACTTC
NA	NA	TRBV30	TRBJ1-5	CAWSRSGTQPQHF	TGTGCCTGGAGTAGGTCAGGGACTCAGCCCCAGCATTTT
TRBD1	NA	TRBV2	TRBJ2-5	CASSKGGPFQETQYF	TGTGCCAGCAGTAAAGGGGGCCCTTTCCAAGAGACCCAGTACTTC
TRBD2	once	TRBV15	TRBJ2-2	CATSSGSGTNTGELFF	TGTGCCACCAGCAGCGGTAGCGGGACGAACACCGGGGAGCTGTTTTTT
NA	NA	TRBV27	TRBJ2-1	CASSLLRGAYNEQFF	TGTGCCAGCAGTCTACTACGTGGAGCCTACAATGAGCAGTTCTTC
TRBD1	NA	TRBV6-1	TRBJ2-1	CASSEAQGWKFF	TGTGCCAGCAGTGAAGCACAGGGGTGGAAGTTCTTC
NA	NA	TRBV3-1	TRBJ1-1	CASSQDTGGWGEAFF	TGTGCCAGCAGCCAAGATACGGGGGGCTGGGGCGAAGCTTTCTTT
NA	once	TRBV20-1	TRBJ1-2	CSARGLRANYGYTF	TGCAGTGCCCGTGGGCTCAGGGCTAACTATGGCTACACCTTC
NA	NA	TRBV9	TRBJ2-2	CASSAHNTGELFF	TGTGCCAGCAGCGCCCACAACACCGGGGAGCTGTTTTTT
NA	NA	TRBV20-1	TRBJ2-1	CSASGSREQFF	TGCAGTGCTAGCGGTAGTCGAGAGCAGTTCTTC
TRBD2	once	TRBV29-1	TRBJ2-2	CSVVGTSGGAGELFF	TGCAGCGTCGTCGGGACTAGCGGAGGCGCCGGGGAGCTGTTTTTT
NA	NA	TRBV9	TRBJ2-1	CASNWDPGENEQFF	TGTGCCAGCAATTGGGACCCTGGAGAAAATGAGCAGTTCTTC
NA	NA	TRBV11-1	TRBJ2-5	CASSFRDQETQYF	TGTGCCAGCAGCTTTCGGGATCAGGAGACCCAGTACTTC
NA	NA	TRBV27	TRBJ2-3	CASSPRGGYRTDTQYF	TGTGCCAGCAGCCCCAGGGGGGGATATCGCACAGATACGCAGTATTTT
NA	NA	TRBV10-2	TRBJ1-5	CASSESSNQPQHF	TGCGCCAGCAGTGAGTCATCTAATCAGCCCCAGCATTTT
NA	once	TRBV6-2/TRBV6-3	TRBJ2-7	CASSNRDSLRWQYF	TGTGCCAGCAGTAACCGGGACTCTCTCAGGTGGCAGTACTTC
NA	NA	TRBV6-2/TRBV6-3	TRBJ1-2	CASTRSADYGYTF	TGTGCCAGCACTCGATCTGCGGACTATGGCTACACCTTC
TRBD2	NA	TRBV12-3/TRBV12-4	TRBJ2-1	CASSFTGTSGAIGKFF	TGTGCCAGCAGTTTCACCGGGACTAGCGGGGCCATTGGGAAGTTCTTC
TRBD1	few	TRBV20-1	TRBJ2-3	CSANPGQGADTQYF	TGCAGTGCTAACCCTGGACAGGGGGCAGATACGCAGTATTTT
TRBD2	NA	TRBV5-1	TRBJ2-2	CASSPLGLANTGELFF	TGCGCCAGCAGCCCCTTGGGACTAGCGAACACCGGGGAGCTGTTTTTT
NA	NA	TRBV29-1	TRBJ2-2	CSVQPGSNTGELFF	TGCAGCGTTCAGCCAGGGAGTAACACCGGGGAGCTGTTTTTT
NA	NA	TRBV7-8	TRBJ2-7	CASARAYEQYF	TGTGCCAGCGCCCGGGCCTACGAGCAGTACTTC
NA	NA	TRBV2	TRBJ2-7	CASSDWVSTYEQYF	TGTGCCAGCAGTGATTGGGTTTCCACCTACGAGCAGTACTTC
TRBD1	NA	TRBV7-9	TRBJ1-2	CASSLRQGARNGYTF	TGTGCCAGCAGCTTAAGGCAGGGGGCTAGGAATGGCTACACCTTC
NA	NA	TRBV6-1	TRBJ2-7	CASRFRHLTYEQYF	TGTGCCAGCCGTTTCAGACACCTAACCTACGAGCAGTACTTC